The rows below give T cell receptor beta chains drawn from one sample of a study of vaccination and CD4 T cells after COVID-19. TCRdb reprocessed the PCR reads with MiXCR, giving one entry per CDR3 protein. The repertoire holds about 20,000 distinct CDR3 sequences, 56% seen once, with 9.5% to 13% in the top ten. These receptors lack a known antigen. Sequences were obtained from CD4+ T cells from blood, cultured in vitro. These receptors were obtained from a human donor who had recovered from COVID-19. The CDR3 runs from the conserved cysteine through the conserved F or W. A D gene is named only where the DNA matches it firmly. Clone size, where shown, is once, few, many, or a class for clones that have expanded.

cdr3_nt: TGTGCCAGTAGTACAGGAGTTAGCAATCAGCCCCAGCATTTT
cdr3_aa: CASSTGVSNQPQHF
d_call: .
clone_size: .
j_call: TRBJ1-5
v_call: TRBV19

cdr3_nt: TGTGCCAGCAGCCTAGGACAGGGGTTAAGGGCTTTCTTT
cdr3_aa: CASSLGQGLRAFF
d_call: TRBD1
clone_size: .
j_call: TRBJ1-1
v_call: TRBV12-3/TRBV12-4

cdr3_nt: TGCAGTGCTAGAGATCAAGCACAGGGGTCCGTCTATGGCTACACCTTC
cdr3_aa: CSARDQAQGSVYGYTF
d_call: TRBD1
clone_size: .
j_call: TRBJ1-2
v_call: TRBV20-1

cdr3_nt: TGCAGTGCTAGGCCTAGCGGGTCCTACAATGAGCAGTTCTTC
cdr3_aa: CSARPSGSYNEQFF
d_call: TRBD2
clone_size: few
j_call: TRBJ2-1
v_call: TRBV20-1

cdr3_nt: TGTGCCAGCAGCAGGGGACTAGCGGGAGGACTTAGCACAGATACGCAGTATTTT
cdr3_aa: CASSRGLAGGLSTDTQYF
d_call: TRBD2
clone_size: few
j_call: TRBJ2-3
v_call: TRBV7-2

cdr3_nt: TGTGCCAGCAGTTTATGGGGAGGGACAGGGGCTGGGGATACGCAGTATTTT
cdr3_aa: CASSLWGGTGAGDTQYF
d_call: TRBD1
clone_size: .
j_call: TRBJ2-3
v_call: TRBV28

cdr3_nt: TGCAGCGTTGGAGGGGGACAGGCCGCTAACTATGGCTACACCTTC
cdr3_aa: CSVGGGQAANYGYTF
d_call: TRBD1
clone_size: few
j_call: TRBJ1-2
v_call: TRBV29-1

cdr3_nt: TGTGCCAGCAGCGTAGAAGGACAGCTGTTGGGCTACACCTTC
cdr3_aa: CASSVEGQLLGYTF
d_call: .
clone_size: .
j_call: TRBJ1-2
v_call: TRBV9

cdr3_nt: TGCAGTGCTAGAATTGGGGCTAATGAAAAACTGTTTTTT
cdr3_aa: CSARIGANEKLFF
d_call: .
clone_size: .
j_call: TRBJ1-4
v_call: TRBV20-1

cdr3_nt: TGTGCCAGCAGCCGCGGGGGGGTTAGCACAGATACGCAGTATTTT
cdr3_aa: CASSRGGVSTDTQYF
d_call: TRBD2
clone_size: few
j_call: TRBJ2-3
v_call: TRBV7-2

cdr3_nt: TGCAGTGCGCCGAAAACAGTAAACTATGGCTACACCTTC
cdr3_aa: CSAPKTVNYGYTF
d_call: .
clone_size: few
j_call: TRBJ1-2
v_call: TRBV20-1

cdr3_nt: TGCGCCAGCAGCTTGGGCCGGACAGGGGGTAACTATGGCTACACCTTC
cdr3_aa: CASSLGRTGGNYGYTF
d_call: TRBD1
clone_size: .
j_call: TRBJ1-2
v_call: TRBV5-1

cdr3_nt: TGTGCCAGCTCACCACCTCGGACAGGGGGATTCTACGAGCAGTACTTC
cdr3_aa: CASSPPRTGGFYEQYF
d_call: TRBD1
clone_size: .
j_call: TRBJ2-7
v_call: TRBV18

cdr3_nt: TGTGCCAGCAGCTTAGTAGTTGCGGTCCACGAGCAGTACTTC
cdr3_aa: CASSLVVAVHEQYF
d_call: .
clone_size: .
j_call: TRBJ2-7
v_call: TRBV7-2

cdr3_nt: TGTGCCAGCGGGGAACCACAGGGAAACGGCTACACCTTC
cdr3_aa: CASGEPQGNGYTF
d_call: .
clone_size: .
j_call: TRBJ1-2
v_call: TRBV6-1

cdr3_nt: TGTGCCAGCAGCCCGGACAGGACCGGGGAGCTGTTTTTT
cdr3_aa: CASSPDRTGELFF
d_call: TRBD1
clone_size: .
j_call: TRBJ2-2
v_call: TRBV7-3

cdr3_nt: TGTGCCAGCAGTTTGGGGGGGACAGTGGATCAGCCCCAGCATTTT
cdr3_aa: CASSLGGTVDQPQHF
d_call: TRBD1
clone_size: few
j_call: TRBJ1-5
v_call: TRBV6-2/TRBV6-3

cdr3_nt: TGCAGTGCTATTGGGACAGGGGATCCTCGAACTGAAGCTTTCTTT
cdr3_aa: CSAIGTGDPRTEAFF
d_call: TRBD1
clone_size: .
j_call: TRBJ1-1
v_call: TRBV20-1

cdr3_nt: TGTGCCAGCACGGATAGCGGGACCTACAATGAGCAGTTCTTC
cdr3_aa: CASTDSGTYNEQFF
d_call: TRBD2
clone_size: .
j_call: TRBJ2-1
v_call: TRBV28

cdr3_nt: TGCAGTGCTAGACGACTAGCGGGTCGTGCAGATACGCAGTATTTT
cdr3_aa: CSARRLAGRADTQYF
d_call: TRBD2
clone_size: .
j_call: TRBJ2-3
v_call: TRBV20-1

cdr3_nt: TGTGCCAGCAGCCCCGGAGCGGGGGGCGGGGAGACCCAGTACTTC
cdr3_aa: CASSPGAGGGETQYF
d_call: TRBD2
clone_size: .
j_call: TRBJ2-5
v_call: TRBV4-2

cdr3_nt: TGTGCCAGTAGTTTACCAGGGGACAGGGCCTCGAACACTGAAGCTTTCTTT
cdr3_aa: CASSLPGDRASNTEAFF
d_call: TRBD1
clone_size: .
j_call: TRBJ1-1
v_call: TRBV19

cdr3_nt: TGTGCCAGTAGTATTGGGGGGAACTATGGCTACACCTTC
cdr3_aa: CASSIGGNYGYTF
d_call: .
clone_size: .
j_call: TRBJ1-2
v_call: TRBV19

cdr3_nt: TGTGCCTGGAGTCCCAAAGGGGCTCAGCCCCAGCATTTT
cdr3_aa: CAWSPKGAQPQHF
d_call: .
clone_size: .
j_call: TRBJ1-5
v_call: TRBV30

cdr3_nt: TGTGCCAGCAGTTCACAGGGGTTGGGCACCGGGGAGCTGTTTTTT
cdr3_aa: CASSSQGLGTGELFF
d_call: TRBD1
clone_size: .
j_call: TRBJ2-2
v_call: TRBV28

cdr3_nt: TGTGCCAGTAGGGGTTGGCGGGATCTAGCCAAAAACATTCAGTACTTC
cdr3_aa: CASRGWRDLAKNIQYF
d_call: .
clone_size: few
j_call: TRBJ2-4
v_call: TRBV19

cdr3_nt: TGTGCCAGCAGCAGAAGAGCGGGGTACACAGATACGCAGTATTTT
cdr3_aa: CASSRRAGYTDTQYF
d_call: TRBD2
clone_size: .
j_call: TRBJ2-3
v_call: TRBV11-3

cdr3_nt: TGTGCCAGCAGTTACAGGGGTAGTAATTCACCCCTCCACTTT
cdr3_aa: CASSYRGSNSPLHF
d_call: .
clone_size: .
j_call: TRBJ1-6
v_call: TRBV6-5

cdr3_nt: TGTGCCACCAGCCCTTTGAAGGGGGGGTACCAAGAGACCCAGTACTTC
cdr3_aa: CATSPLKGGYQETQYF
d_call: .
clone_size: .
j_call: TRBJ2-5
v_call: TRBV15

cdr3_nt: TGTGCCAGCAGCTTAAGGCAGGGGCCCTGGGAGCAGTACTTC
cdr3_aa: CASSLRQGPWEQYF
d_call: .
clone_size: .
j_call: TRBJ2-7
v_call: TRBV7-2

cdr3_nt: TGTGCCAGCAGTGAACCAGGGATCTATGGCTACACCTTC
cdr3_aa: CASSEPGIYGYTF
d_call: .
clone_size: .
j_call: TRBJ1-2
v_call: TRBV2

cdr3_nt: TGTGCCTGGACCCGGGCGGTAGCGGGGGGCGGGAACGAGCAGTACTTC
cdr3_aa: CAWTRAVAGGGNEQYF
d_call: TRBD2
clone_size: .
j_call: TRBJ2-7
v_call: TRBV30

cdr3_nt: TGTGCCTCCAAAACAGGGATCTTCTATGGCTACACCTTC
cdr3_aa: CASKTGIFYGYTF
d_call: .
clone_size: .
j_call: TRBJ1-2
v_call: TRBV10-3

cdr3_nt: TGTGCCAGCAGCCTTACAGGGGTCGAGACCCAGTACTTC
cdr3_aa: CASSLTGVETQYF
d_call: TRBD1
clone_size: few
j_call: TRBJ2-5
v_call: TRBV7-3

cdr3_nt: TGTGCCAGCAGTGAGACCGTGGCCACAAGTCAGCCCCAGCATTTT
cdr3_aa: CASSETVATSQPQHF
d_call: .
clone_size: .
j_call: TRBJ1-5
v_call: TRBV6-1

cdr3_nt: TGTACCAGCAGGCCGGGACTGATGAACACTGAAGCTTTCTTT
cdr3_aa: CTSRPGLMNTEAFF
d_call: .
clone_size: .
j_call: TRBJ1-1
v_call: TRBV27

cdr3_nt: TGTGCCAGCAGACCCCGGGGAGGGACAGGGGCCTCCTACGAGCAGTACTTC
cdr3_aa: CASRPRGGTGASYEQYF
d_call: TRBD1
clone_size: .
j_call: TRBJ2-7
v_call: TRBV6-1

cdr3_nt: TGTGCCAGCAGCTTAGTTCCTAGCGGGAGATCCCGCCCCTACAATGAGCAGTTCTTC
cdr3_aa: CASSLVPSGRSRPYNEQFF
d_call: TRBD2
clone_size: .
j_call: TRBJ2-1
v_call: TRBV7-2

cdr3_nt: TGTGCCAGCAGTCTACGACAGGCCGGGGAGCTGTTTTTT
cdr3_aa: CASSLRQAGELFF
d_call: .
clone_size: .
j_call: TRBJ2-2
v_call: TRBV6-1

cdr3_nt: TGTGCGGGGGGGGGTACTGGCTACACCTTC
cdr3_aa: CAGGGTGYTF
d_call: .
clone_size: once
j_call: TRBJ1-2
v_call: TRBV6-4

cdr3_nt: TGTGCCAGCAGGGGGGCGGGTGGCTACACCTTC
cdr3_aa: CASRGAGGYTF
d_call: .
clone_size: few
j_call: TRBJ1-2
v_call: TRBV6-1